These 8 T cell receptor beta chains came from one sample sequenced in a study of CD8 T cells in Susac syndrome. With random hexamers, roughly 0.45 to 1 ug RNA was reverse transcribed. TCRdb reprocessed the immunoSEQ multiplex PCR reads with MiXCR, giving one entry per CDR3 protein. The sample has under 250,000 distinct CDR3 sequences; about 95% are singletons. Sequencing used CD4+ T cells from PBMCs. These receptors all stem from a human donor with Susac syndrome.

The sample holds a few counts of this clonotype. The chain recombines TRBV5-6 with TRBJ1-1, with D possibly matching TRBD1 (6 bases). The CDR3 extends over 14 amino acids. The V gene's germline CDR1 is SGHDT and CDR2 YYEEEE. V gave up 2 bases and J gave up 2 bases, with 10 bases separating them. DNA of the CDR3: TGTGCCAGCAGCTTTCCACAGGGAAACACTGAAGCTTTCTTT. As protein: CASSFPQGNTEAFF.

For this clonotype: An end of the junction does not agree with germline; a read error may underlie this. V gene TRBV30 combines with J gene TRBJ1-1; D is perhaps TRBD1 (5 bases). Looked up from germline, CDR1 is GTSNPN and CDR2 is SVGIG (reference sequence). CDR3 length: 13 amino acids. The DNA for the CDR3 is TGTGCCTGGAGCGCCGGGGGGAACCCTGAAGCTTTCTTT. The encoded protein is CAWSAGGNPEAFF.

The rearrangement joins TRBV20-1 to TRBJ1-6; D not resolved. Germline assignment: CDR1 DFQATT and CDR2 SNEGSKA (reference sequence). The germline V and J ends were trimmed by 0 bases and 5 bases, with 17 bases remaining between them. This CDR3 comprises 17 residues. The CDR3 spells CSARDGQVPPHNSPLHF. The DNA of the CDR3 is TGCAGTGCTAGAGATGGGCAGGTCCCTCCCCATAATTCACCCCTCCACTTT.

The CDR3 loop reads CASTPVANYGYTF. Here the CDR3 DNA reads TGTGCCAGCACCCCCGTAGCTAACTATGGCTACACCTTC. The chain has TRBV6-5 and TRBJ1-2; D is uncertain. CDR1 MNHEY and CDR2 SVGAGI come from the germline V gene. The CDR3 extends over 13 amino acids. Trimming removed 7 bases at V and 0 bases at J, with 9 bases between.

The chain carries TRBV20-1 and TRBJ2-7, with TRBD1 as a possible D gene (5 bases). V lost 5 bases, J lost 2 bases, and 10 bases lay in between. This CDR3 is built from 12 residues. CDR1 is DFQATT, CDR2 SNEGSKA, per germline (reference sequence). The CDR3 bases are TGCAGTGCTCGGACACCTCCCTACGAGCAGTACTTC. Its protein product is CSARTPPYEQYF.

V gene TRBV25-1 combines with J gene TRBJ1-2; a weak D match, TRBD1 (6 bases). V gave up 5 bases and J gave up 7 bases, with 20 bases separating them. The CDR3 is 15 residues long. Germline lookup yields CDR1 MGHDK and CDR2 SYGVNS. The CDR3 sequence: CASSTPRGSGGGYTF. The DNA of the CDR3 is TGTGCCAGCAGTACCCCGAGGGGGTCGGGAGGTGGCTACACCTTC.

This chain links TRBV30 with TRBJ1-6, with D possibly TRBD1 on 6 matching bases. Germline V lookup: CDR1 GTSNPN, CDR2 SVGIG (reference sequence). The CDR3 is 15 residues long. V was pared by 0 bases and J by 10 bases, with 16 bases between. The CDR3 loop reads CAWSVLDRLNSPLHF. In DNA form, the CDR3 reads TGTGCCTGGAGTGTCCTCGACAGGTTGAACTCACCCCTCCACTTT.

The genes are TRBV5-4 and TRBJ2-3; D gene ambiguous. From germline, CDR1 is SGHNT and CDR2 YYREEE (reference sequence). V dropped 1 base and J dropped 1 base, with 7 bases sitting between them. The length of the CDR3 is 14 residues. CDR3 sequence: CASSLNQRTDTQYF. CDR3 nucleotide sequence: TGTGCCAGCAGCTTGAACCAGCGCACAGATACGCAGTATTTT.